The T cell receptor (beta chain) under discussion was sequenced for a study of blood T cell repertoires in COVID-19. Study details: The study drew acute and convalescent COVID-19 samples from the United States, Italy and Spain. T cells, B-cell-depleted T cells, or PBMCs supplied cDNA or gDNA.

CDR1 and CDR2 (germline): SGHRS, YFSETQ. This CDR3 has 15 amino acids. V dropped 3 bases and J dropped 0; count of bases not matched to a gene: 2. Per the study methods: Reference gene primer amplification yielded estimated nucleated cell counts. Using immunoSEQ multiplex PCR, the repertoire was profiled, and TCRdb retains in-frame clones only, with some absent. V, J and clone size are taken as reported in that table, and D and trimming were inferred from the DNA itself. Here the sample spans hundreds of thousands of clones, about 90% being singletons. While infection was still active, Seattle patients were enrolled and then followed longitudinally.

The TCR comes from a man aged 55 to 70 with COVID-19, enrolled during active disease. Sequenced: peripheral blood. This rearrangement joins TRBV5-1 to TRBJ1-4, with TRBD1 identical over 7 bases. CDR3 sequence reads: CASSYGTATNEKLFF. CDR3 DNA: TGCGCCAGCAGCTATGGGACAGCAACTAATGAAAAACTGTTTTTT.